These T cell receptor beta chains were read from a single sample in a study of T cell responses to AZD1222 COVID-19 vaccine. Method: immunoSEQ multiplex PCR; TCRdb's copy keeps in-frame clones and lacks some. Of over 150,000 clones detected, around 85% appear once; the ten largest clones hold over 1%. The sequencing used peripheral blood, collected 28 days after the second AZD1222 dose. Source of these receptors: an adult who received the AZD1222 COVID-19 vaccine. CDR3s include the opening cysteine and the closing phenylalanine or tryptophan. The order of the fields is D gene, J gene, V gene, clone size, CDR3 DNA, CDR3 protein. D genes are given only for firm matches. Size is stated for part of the rows, as once, few or many counts, or as a class when the clone is expanded.

D: .; J: TRBJ1-2; V: TRBV27; size: .; DNA: TGTGCCAGCAGTTTACAGGGTGGAGCTGGCTACACCTTC; CDR3: CASSLQGGAGYTF
D: TRBD1; J: TRBJ2-1; V: TRBV5-4; size: .; DNA: TGTGCCAGCACCCACTCAGGGGGCTATGAGCAGTTCTTC; CDR3: CASTHSGGYEQFF
D: TRBD1; J: TRBJ1-1; V: TRBV10-1; size: .; DNA: TGCGCCAGCAGCGGACAGGTGAACGCGAACACTGAAGCTTTCTTT; CDR3: CASSGQVNANTEAFF
D: .; J: TRBJ1-4; V: TRBV11-2; size: .; DNA: TGTGCCAGCACCTCCCAAGCCGGACGTGAAAAACTGTTTTTT; CDR3: CASTSQAGREKLFF
D: TRBD1; J: TRBJ2-7; V: TRBV4-3; size: .; DNA: TGCGCCAGCAGCCAAAAAAGTGGGGACAGGGGCGACTACGAGCAGTACTTC; CDR3: CASSQKSGDRGDYEQYF
D: .; J: TRBJ1-5; V: TRBV5-8; size: .; DNA: TGTGCCAGCAGCTTGGCCATAGGTACAAGGCAGCCCCAGCATTTT; CDR3: CASSLAIGTRQPQHF
D: .; J: TRBJ1-6; V: TRBV12-5; size: few; DNA: TGTGCTAGTGGTTCGGACAGTTATTCACCCCTCCACTTT; CDR3: CASGSDSYSPLHF
D: TRBD2; J: TRBJ2-1; V: TRBV10-3; size: .; DNA: TGTGCCATCAGTGAGTCGTCGTCGGGGGGATTCATGGATGAGCAGTTCTTC; CDR3: CAISESSSGGFMDEQFF
D: TRBD1; J: TRBJ1-2; V: TRBV18; size: .; DNA: TGTGCCAGCTCACCAACGGGACAGGGAGGGGGAGACTATGGCTACACCTTC; CDR3: CASSPTGQGGGDYGYTF
D: TRBD2; J: TRBJ2-7; V: TRBV5-1; size: .; DNA: TGCGCCAGCAGCTTGGCCGAGTGGGGGACTACTTACGAGCAGTACTTC; CDR3: CASSLAEWGTTYEQYF
D: .; J: TRBJ1-5; V: TRBV6-4; size: .; DNA: TGTGCCAGCAGTGAAGGGTCTACTCAGCCCCAGCATTTT; CDR3: CASSEGSTQPQHF
D: .; J: TRBJ2-7; V: TRBV3-1/TRBV3-2; size: .; DNA: TGTGCCAGCAGCCAAGAAGCTAACACGATTACGCAGTACTTC; CDR3: CASSQEANTITQYF
D: .; J: TRBJ2-1; V: TRBV3-1/TRBV3-2; size: few; DNA: TGTGCCAGCAGCCAAGATTTGGACAATGAGCAGTTCTTC; CDR3: CASSQDLDNEQFF